The present TCR beta chain was sequenced within a study of sequential checkpoint blockade in melanoma (dated by TCRdb to between 2019 and 2020). Regarding the complete study: Using 1:1 randomization, the trial assigned patients either to first-line nivolumab followed by ipilimumab (arm A) or to ipilimumab followed by nivolumab (arm B). Both trial sequences were followed by maintenance nivolumab. General study outcomes and caveats: The model for predicting response that combines TCR metrics with mutation burden needs to be validated in larger, independent patient cohorts.

The junction shows trimming of 0 bases on V and 3 bases on J, plus 5 bases between the germline ends. The germline V gene (reference sequence) specifies MNHNY as CDR1 and SVGAGI as CDR2. The cysteine opens and the phenylalanine closes a CDR3 of 13 amino acids. Just the 39-base CDR3 DNA is kept, in frame starting at base 1. The immunoSEQ Assay was used to immunosequence TCRbeta CDR3 regions from genomic DNA. Before high-throughput sequencing, the genomic DNA was amplified using bias-controlled multiplex PCR. In the paper's pipeline: To quantify the absolute abundance of each unique TCRbeta CDR3 region, the sequences were collapsed and filtered. Clonality, defined as 1 minus Pielou's evenness, was calculated using only productive rearrangements. A previously published method was used to identify clones whose frequencies were significantly greater in on-treatment samples than in baseline samples. Not all clones reach the TCRdb copy of this immuneACCESS table, which keeps in-frame sequences only. Checked studies attribute under half of the gap to unresolved V genes and leave the rest unexplained. V and J calls and clone size come straight from that table; D and trimming were deduced from the DNA. Present in this sample are under 40,000 clones, roughly 88% of which were seen just once. Of the sample, around 12% is held by the ten largest clones.

This clone was seen just once. Its recognized antigen is unknown. Base qualities were left out, and no much larger clone turns up one base away. The meaning of the sample's treatment or condition label: randomized to nivolumab then ipilimumab (arm A) or the reverse (arm B). None of the patients in the trial had previously been given DNA-damaging chemotherapy. On a FACS Aria II flow cytometer, live CD3+CD8+ cells that were negative for CD19 and CD56 were sorted from thawed PBMCs. CheckMate 064, a randomized, open-label phase II trial of sequential checkpoint blockade, was the source of the samples, all of which came from patients with melanoma. Peripheral blood mononuclear cells were collected by leukapheresis, purified with Ficoll-Paque, and frozen in human serum with approximately 10% DMSO. Right after sorting, the blood CD3+CD8+ cells were verified to be >95% pure, and DNA extraction followed.

The receptor chain draws on TRBV6-6 and TRBJ1-1; the D gene identity is not certain. Specimen: CD8+ T cells sorted from blood (inferred from file names), collected from a patient given nivolumab and ipilimumab in sequence. This TCR was recovered from a human donor with melanoma. The nucleotide sequence reads TGTGCCAGCAGTTACTCGGAGTACACTGAAGCTTTCTTT. This sequence encodes CASSYSEYTEAFF.